Below are 25 T cell receptor beta chains sequenced from a single sample in a study of OX40 agonist ivuxolimab in advanced cancers. The data were produced by immunoSEQ multiplex PCR, yet TCRdb's version contains in-frame clones alone and is incomplete. The table lists 90,000 or so clones, 80% to 90% of them singletons. Sequenced here: CD4+ or CD8+ T cells sorted from blood, sampled in a trial of the OX40 agonist ivuxolimab. These receptors were collected from an adult with an advanced solid tumor such as melanoma, head and neck, liver or kidney cancer.

This clone was recorded only once. CDR3 nucleotides: TGTGCCAGCAGCTTAGCGGGGGACGAGACCCAGTACTTC. Encoded protein: CASSLAGDETQYF. The chain couples TRBV7-9 to TRBJ2-5, with D perhaps assigned TRBD1 or TRBD2 (5 bases each). Germline CDR1 reads SEHNR; CDR2 reads FQNEAQ (reference sequence). V lost 0 bases, J lost 5 bases, and 7 bases lay in between. The CDR3 runs to 13 residues.

V gene TRBV25-1 combines with J gene TRBJ1-2; possibly TRBD1 for D (5 bases). The CDR3 sequence is 14 residues long. V lost 1 base and J 3 bases, leaving 9 bases between the germline ends. Per germline, CDR1 MGHDK and CDR2 SYGVNS. This CDR3 is CASSESGLYYGYTF. In DNA, the CDR3 is TGTGCCAGCAGTGAATCGGGACTCTACTATGGCTACACCTTC.

V usage is TRBV30 and J usage is TRBJ1-2; weak D call: TRBD1 (6 bases). Looked up from germline, CDR1 is GTSNPN and CDR2 is SVGIG (reference sequence). The CDR3 contains 11 residues. V was pared by 2 bases and J by 8 bases, with 9 bases between. The CDR3 reads CAWSLDRGYTF. The CDR3, as DNA: TGTGCCTGGAGTCTGGACAGAGGCTACACCTTC.

V is TRBV5-1 and J is TRBJ2-7; D gene ambiguous. The CDR3 is 13 residues long. The germline V and J ends were trimmed by 8 bases and 0 bases, with 12 bases remaining between them. Per the germline V gene, CDR1 is SGHRS and CDR2 is YFSETQ. CDR3 protein: CASAHDNSYEQYF. The CDR3 nucleotides are TGCGCCAGTGCCCACGACAACTCCTACGAGCAGTACTTC.

V gene TRBV18 combines with J gene TRBJ1-2; tentative D call: TRBD1 (5 bases). Germline CDR1 KGHSH, CDR2 LQKENI. The V and J ends lost 1 base and 4 bases respectively, with 7 bases between them. This CDR3 is built from 13 residues. The CDR3 spells CASSPRQLYGYTF. DNA of the CDR3: TGTGCCAGCTCACCACGACAGCTCTATGGCTACACCTTC.

There are a few counts of this clone. V usage is TRBV7-9 and J usage is TRBJ1-1; D gene uncertain. This CDR3 region has 15 residues. V gave up 0 bases and J gave up 0 bases, with 8 bases separating them. The germline V gene has CDR1 SEHNR and CDR2 FQNEAQ (reference sequence). The CDR3 DNA sequence: TGTGCCAGCAGCTTAGCGTGGACCCTGAACACTGAAGCTTTCTTT. It is translated as CASSLAWTLNTEAFF. Supplemented by reference TRBV7-9 and TRBJ1-1, the full variable domain reads DTGVSQNPRHKITKRGQNVTFRCDPISEHNRLYWYRQTLGQGPEFLTYFQNEAQLEKSRLLSDRFSAERPKGSFSTLEIQRTEQGDSAMYLCASSLAWTLNTEAFFGQGTRLTVV.

CDR3 sequence reads: CASMTSGYNEQFF. The CDR3 DNA reads TGTGCCAGCATGACTAGCGGTTACAATGAGCAGTTCTTC. This rearrangement joins TRBV27 to TRBJ2-1; 9 positions match TRBD2. V shed 7 bases, J shed 4 bases, and the junction held 2 bases outside the gene matches. The CDR3 runs to 13 residues. Germline V gene sequence: CDR1 MNHEY, CDR2 SMNVEV (reference sequence).

The chain uses TRBV7-9 and TRBJ1-5; 9 bases line up with TRBD1. Trimming cost V 6 bases and J 0 bases; bases outside gene matches: 9. This CDR3 spans 17 amino acids. Germline assignment: CDR1 SEHNR and CDR2 FQNEAQ (reference sequence). CDR3 nucleotides: TGTGCCAGCAGTCCTACAGGGGGCGGCGATAGCAATCAGCCCCAGCATTTT. Protein product: CASSPTGGGDSNQPQHF. Filled out from reference TRBV7-9 and TRBJ1-5, the complete variable domain reads DTGVSQNPRHKITKRGQNVTFRCDPISEHNRLYWYRQTLGQGPEFLTYFQNEAQLEKSRLLSDRFSAERPKGSFSTLEIQRTEQGDSAMYLCASSPTGGGDSNQPQHFGDGTRLSIL.

V and J are TRBV27 and TRBJ2-3; 7 positions match TRBD1. There are 15 residues in the CDR3. Looked up from germline, CDR1 is MNHEY and CDR2 is SMNVEV (reference sequence). V shed 7 bases, J shed 0 bases, and the junction held 7 bases outside the gene matches. The CDR3 spells CASTETGSSTDTQYF. CDR3 nucleotides: TGTGCCAGCACCGAGACAGGGTCTAGCACAGATACGCAGTATTTT.

This chain uses TRBV6-5 with TRBJ2-5; D unresolved. Between the trimmed V and J ends, which lost 2 bases and 3 bases, there was a span of 4 bases. Germline V gene sequence: CDR1 MNHEY, CDR2 SVGAGI. The CDR3 runs 12 residues. CDR3 coding DNA: TGTGCCAGCAGTTACACCGAAGAGACCCAGTACTTC. Protein: CASSYTEETQYF.

This clone appeared a single time. The chain couples TRBV6-1 to TRBJ2-5; D ambiguous. V was cut by 1 base and J by 3 bases, with 12 bases left in between. Germline V gene lookup returns CDR1 MNHNS and CDR2 SASEGT. CDR3 length equals 15 residues. As DNA, the CDR3 is TGTGCCAGCAGTGAAGGTAGCTTGAGGAAAGAGACCCAGTACTTC. This translates into CASSEGSLRKETQYF.

This clone was found many times. The rearrangement links TRBV2 to TRBJ2-7; no clear D. The V end was cut by 4 bases, the J end by 3 bases, with 13 bases between. This CDR3 has 14 amino acids. Looked up from germline, CDR1 is SNHLY and CDR2 is FYNNEI. Written as DNA, the CDR3 is TGTGCCAGCAGTGCGTTAATGGACGGCTACGAGCAGTACTTC. Its protein is CASSALMDGYEQYF.

The chain has TRBV10-3 and TRBJ1-2; 9 bases line up with TRBD1. Losses at the gene ends were 3 bases for V and 5 bases for J; bases not matched to a gene: 7. The CDR3 sequence is 15 residues long. Germline V lookup: CDR1 ENHRY, CDR2 SYGVKD. In DNA, the CDR3 is TGTGCCATCAGTGAAACAGGGGGCTCGTATTATGGCTACACCTTC. Translating it yields CAISETGGSYYGYTF.

The chain employs TRBV7-8 and TRBJ1-2; D may be TRBD1 (6 bases). This CDR3 is 15 amino acids long. The germline V gene has CDR1 SGHVS and CDR2 FQNEAQ. V dropped 6 bases and J dropped 6 bases, with 20 bases sitting between them. The CDR3 region is CASSQGWGARDGYTF. The CDR3, as DNA: TGTGCCAGCAGTCAAGGGTGGGGGGCGCGAGATGGCTACACCTTC.

This clone has just one count. The rearrangement joins TRBV5-4 to TRBJ1-5; 8 bases are a match to TRBD1. J was trimmed by 5 bases and V by 4 bases; bases with no gene match: 8. The germline gives CDR1 SGHNT, CDR2 YYREEE (reference sequence). The CDR3 is 15 amino acids. The CDR3 is CASSKRDRLDQPQHF. The CDR3 bases are TGTGCCAGCAGCAAACGGGACAGGTTAGATCAGCCCCAGCATTTT.

The V and J genes are TRBV19 and TRBJ2-3; 12 bases agree with TRBD2. Trimming removed 5 bases from V and 1 base from J; junction bases left unmatched: 7. Looked up from germline, CDR1 is LNHDA and CDR2 is SQIVND (reference sequence). This CDR3 has 17 amino acids. CDR3 sequence: CASSLGLAGRGTDTQYF. CDR3 nucleotides: TGTGCCAGTAGTTTGGGACTAGCGGGTAGAGGCACAGATACGCAGTATTTT.

The V gene is TRBV5-8, the J gene TRBJ2-3; D is tentatively TRBD1 or TRBD2 (5 bases each). The CDR3 runs to 16 residues. Deletions cut 1 base from V and 2 bases from J, with 14 bases between. From germline, CDR1 is SGHTS and CDR2 YDEGEE. Here the CDR3 DNA reads TGTGCCAGCAGCTTGTATGGTTCGGGGCTCACAGATACGCAGTATTTT. It yields the protein CASSLYGSGLTDTQYF.

V and J are TRBV7-9 and TRBJ2-6; TRBD1 matches 10 bases. This CDR3 is built from 17 residues. Germline V lookup: CDR1 SEHNR, CDR2 FQNEAQ (reference sequence). V trimming: 2 bases; J trimming: 3 bases; junction bases outside the gene matches: 4. The chain's CDR3 is CASSLFDRGLGANVLTF. The CDR3 coding sequence is TGTGCCAGCAGCTTATTCGACAGGGGGCTTGGGGCCAACGTCCTGACTTTC.

The chain uses TRBV11-3 and TRBJ2-1, with D possibly being TRBD1 (6 bases). Germline V CDR1 and CDR2: SGHNT, YENEEA. The CDR3 covers 15 residues. Trimming left V 5 bases short and J 4 bases short, with 15 bases between. CDR3 bases: TGTGCCAGCAGCCGTACTTGGACAGCTTACAATGAGCAGTTCTTC. It translates to CASSRTWTAYNEQFF.

The chain links TRBV5-6 to TRBJ2-2; D unclear. This CDR3 contains 14 residues. V was cut by 2 bases and J by 1 base, with 6 bases left in between. CDR1 SGHDT and CDR2 YYEEEE come from the germline V gene. The CDR3 DNA sequence: TGTGCCAGCAGCTTTGGACGGAACACCGGGGAGCTGTTTTTT. Amino acids: CASSFGRNTGELFF.

This clone has just one count. The chain combines TRBV6-5 with TRBJ2-2; D is possibly TRBD2 (5 bases). The CDR3 runs to 15 residues. The V gene's germline CDR1 is MNHEY and CDR2 SVGAGI. V shed 10 bases and J shed 2 bases, with 17 bases lying between them. CDR3 protein: CANPNPGLNTGELFF. The CDR3 nucleotides are TGTGCCAACCCGAACCCGGGGTTAAACACCGGGGAGCTGTTTTTT.

The rearrangement joins TRBV10-2 to TRBJ1-1, with D tentatively TRBD1 (6 bases). The V gene lost 8 bases and the J gene lost 1 base, with 11 bases spanning the gap. This CDR3 contains 13 residues. In germline, CDR1 is WSHSY, CDR2 SAAADI. CDR3 amino acids: CASGQLGNTEAFF. As DNA, the CDR3 is TGCGCCAGCGGACAGTTGGGGAACACTGAAGCTTTCTTT.

The rearrangement joins TRBV19 to TRBJ1-1; 7 nucleotides line up with TRBD1. This CDR3 is 14 amino acids long. Losses at the gene ends were 8 bases for V and 1 base for J; bases not matched to a gene: 7. The V gene's germline CDR1 is LNHDA and CDR2 SQIVND (reference sequence). CDR3 sequence reads: CASGRQGPNTEAFF. CDR3 in DNA: TGTGCCAGTGGGCGACAGGGACCGAACACTGAAGCTTTCTTT.

This chain uses TRBV25-1 with TRBJ2-2, with TRBD1 matching over 9 bases. From germline, CDR1 is MGHDK and CDR2 SYGVNS. V lost 6 bases, J lost 9 bases, and 11 bases stayed unmatched. There are 15 residues in the CDR3. CDR3 in amino acids: CASSHPGQGDRELFF. The CDR3 DNA reads as TGTGCCAGCAGCCACCCGGGACAGGGTGACCGGGAGCTGTTTTTT.

V is TRBV6-1 and J is TRBJ2-3, with 11 positions matching TRBD2. The junction had 5 bases not matched to a gene; V was cut back by 10 bases and J by 5 bases. This CDR3 spans 13 amino acids. The germline V gene encodes CDR1 MNHNS and CDR2 SASEGT. CDR3 nucleotide sequence: TGTGCCACCCGGACTAGCGGGTTAGATACGCAGTATTTT. It is translated as CATRTSGLDTQYF.